The 10 T cell receptor beta chains below were found in one sample sequenced in a study of long-term antiretroviral therapy in people with HIV. The assay used was immunoSEQ (version v3.0), run at survey level. The repertoire was sequenced with immunoSEQ multiplex PCR; TCRdb's copy has only in-frame clones and lacks some. The repertoire holds about 26,000 clones, with 85% to 90% as singletons. This specimen consisted of unsorted PBMCs, obtained around 2.6 years after starting antiretroviral therapy. The receptors derive from a middle-aged man with HIV.

The chain links TRBV25-1 to TRBJ2-3; the match to TRBD1 covers 10 bases. This CDR3 region has 14 residues. Germline-derived CDR1 and CDR2 are MGHDK and SYGVNS. V was clipped by 3 bases and J by 5 bases; unmatched bases: 2. The CDR3 DNA reads TGTGCCAGCAGTGATGGGACAGGGGTAGATACGCAGTATTTT. Residues: CASSDGTGVDTQYF. Full variable domain (missing parts from reference TRBV25-1 and TRBJ2-3): EADIYQTPRYLVIGTGKKITLECSQTMGHDKMYWYQQDPGMELHLIHYSYGVNSTEKGDLSSESTVSRIRTEHFPLTLESARPSHTSQYLCASSDGTGVDTQYFGPGTRLTVL.

The chain employs TRBV5-6 and TRBJ2-1; 9 bases fit TRBD2. The ends lost 0 bases at V and 5 bases at J; junction bases unmatched: 6. The CDR3 has 16 residues. Germline CDR1 is SGHDT and CDR2 is YYEEEE. In DNA, the CDR3 is TGTGCCAGCAGCTTGGTTGTTAGCGGGGGCCACAATGAGCAGTTCTTC. This sequence encodes CASSLVVSGGHNEQFF.

This clone has a handful of counts. The chain combines TRBV5-4 with TRBJ1-2; no definite D call. Germline V CDR1 and CDR2: SGHNT, YYREEE (reference sequence). V was shortened by 4 bases and J by 4 bases, with 11 bases between the two germline ends. CDR3 size: 13 residues. DNA of the CDR3: TGTGCCAGCAGCCAGGACGGGAGCTATGGCTACACCTTC. Its translation is CASSQDGSYGYTF.

This clone was observed a single time. This chain joins TRBV29-1 and TRBJ2-1; D unclear. V was cut by 4 bases and J by 0 bases, with 10 bases left in between. Per the germline V gene, CDR1 is SQVTM and CDR2 is ANQGSEA. This CDR3 comprises 14 residues. The CDR3 reads CSVVVGSSYNEQFF. CDR3 DNA: TGCAGCGTTGTGGTGGGAAGCTCCTACAATGAGCAGTTCTTC.

The chain has TRBV25-1 and TRBJ1-2, with 10 bases aligning to TRBD1. Germline V gene lookup returns CDR1 MGHDK and CDR2 SYGVNS. The CDR3 sequence is 14 residues long. V lost 6 bases, J lost 8 bases, and 9 bases stayed unmatched. CDR3 region: CASRLGQGLSGYTF. In DNA, the CDR3 is TGTGCCAGCAGACTGGGACAGGGGTTGAGCGGCTACACCTTC.

V gene TRBV2 combines with J gene TRBJ1-1; no definite D call. The CDR3 sequence is 13 residues long. The V gene lost 5 bases and the J gene lost 1 base, with 8 bases spanning the gap. Germline V gene sequence: CDR1 SNHLY, CDR2 FYNNEI. CDR3 nucleotides: TGTGCCAGCAGTCCACAATGGAACACTGAAGCTTTCTTT. It codes for CASSPQWNTEAFF. Together with reference TRBV2 and TRBJ1-1, the CDR3 gives the full variable domain: EPEVTQTPSHQVTQMGQEVILRCVPISNHLYFYWYRQILGQKVEFLVSFYNNEISEKSEIFDDQFSVERPDGSNFTLKIRSTKLEDSAMYFCASSPQWNTEAFFGQGTRLTVV.

V is TRBV4-3 and J is TRBJ2-7; D gene ambiguous. The germline CDR1 and CDR2 sequences are LGHNA and YSLEER. The CDR3 is made up of 14 amino acids. V gave up 0 bases and J gave up 3 bases, with 9 bases separating them. The CDR3 nucleotides read TGCGCCAGCAGCCAAGATCCCCAGATCTACGAGCAGTACTTC. Its translation is CASSQDPQIYEQYF.

The rearrangement uses TRBV19 and TRBJ2-2, with D hard to call. V lost 9 bases and J 7 bases, leaving 15 bases between the germline ends. The CDR3 runs 13 residues. Germline V gives CDR1 LNHDA, CDR2 SQIVND (reference sequence). CDR3 amino acids: CARRRFQNGELFF. As DNA, the CDR3 is TGTGCCAGACGCAGATTTCAAAACGGGGAGCTGTTTTTT. Using reference TRBV19 and TRBJ2-2 for the parts outside the CDR3, the full variable domain is DGGITQSPKYLFRKEGQNVTLSCEQNLNHDAMYWYRQDPGQGLRLIYYSQIVNDFQKGDIAEGYSVSREKKESFPLTVTSAQKNPTAFYLCARRRFQNGELFFGEGSRLTVL.

This chain uses TRBV19 with TRBJ2-1; 8 positions match TRBD2. CDR3 length equals 14 residues. Germline V lookup: CDR1 LNHDA, CDR2 SQIVND (reference sequence). The junction had 9 bases not matched to a gene; V was cut back by 7 bases and J by 7 bases. The CDR3 bases are TGTGCCAGTATACGGAGCGGGAGTGGAAATGAGCAGTTCTTC. This gives the protein CASIRSGSGNEQFF.

This rearrangement joins TRBV9 to TRBJ1-1; D not resolved. This CDR3 has 16 amino acids. Germline CDR1 is SGDLS and CDR2 is YYNGEE. Trimming took off 2 bases at V and 2 bases at J, with 16 bases between the two ends. CDR3 sequence reads: CASSVQESRVNTEAFF. The DNA of the CDR3 is TGTGCCAGCAGCGTTCAAGAGAGTCGAGTCAACACTGAAGCTTTCTTT.